At least ten counts were recorded for the clone carrying this TCR beta chain. Its antigen remains unknown. This specimen belongs to a study of regulatory T cells in long-lasting Graves disease. Germline lookup yields CDR1 MDHEN and CDR2 SYDVKM. The CDR3 covers 14 residues. The germline V and J ends were trimmed by 6 bases and 1 base, with 11 bases remaining between them. Sequencing libraries for TCR beta were prepared with iRepertoire HTBI primers and Arm-PCR of CDR3 regions. Each CDR3 protein is one row after TCRdb ran MiXCR on the multiplex PCR reads. The sample holds 300,000 to 400,000 distinct CDR3 sequences, over 15% seen once. Study outcomes and limitations: Patients whose Graves' disease persisted exhibited lower TCR diversity than those newly diagnosed.

As to time point: newly diagnosed GD, antithyroid drugs for less than 3 months. The authors made the TCR library using RNA they extracted from PBMCs. A further study also used this sample, focusing on T cells in Graves' hyperthyroidism and ophthalmopathy. This second study notes: Absent ophthalmopathy progression within 18 months defined stable Graves' hyperthyroidism. RT-PCR in the first round (using the HTBI primer set) targeted the TCR CDR3. Most thyroid clonotypes expanded above 0.001 appeared in blood too.

The J gene is TRBJ2-3, the V gene TRBV28, with D unresolved. Sample: peripheral blood mononuclear cells (PBMCs), taken at new diagnosis, from a patient treated with antithyroid drugs. The source of this sequence is a man between 35 and 55 years old with Graves disease. CDR3 nucleotide sequence: TGTGCCAGCAGCGGCTGGGAACGCACAGATACGCAGTATTTT. Translated, it gives CASSGWERTDTQYF.